This T cell receptor (beta chain) is drawn from a study of HIV-infected patients and healthy controls. This clonotype has at least ten counts. Whole blood was used without fractionation, so all unsorted peripheral T cells were included. cDNA was made from about 500 ng RNA using alpha and beta constant primers. Using multiplexing indices, alpha and beta chain libraries were generated apart by chain-specific third strand synthesis. One entry per CDR3 protein results from TCRdb running MiXCR on the 5' RACE reads. The sample shows roughly 18,000 distinct CDR3 sequences, around 10% of them seen only once. The ends lost 3 bases at V and 4 bases at J; junction bases unmatched: 9. This CDR3 contains 16 residues. Germline V gene sequence: CDR1 SGDLS, CDR2 YYNGEE.

The sequence came from an adult in good health. The sample consisted of blood. The rearrangement joins TRBV9 to TRBJ2-2; TRBD1 matches 7 bases. Here the CDR3 DNA reads TGTGCCAGCAGCGAGACCCCGACAGGGCGCACCGGGGAGCTGTTTTTT. Encoded protein: CASSETPTGRTGELFF.